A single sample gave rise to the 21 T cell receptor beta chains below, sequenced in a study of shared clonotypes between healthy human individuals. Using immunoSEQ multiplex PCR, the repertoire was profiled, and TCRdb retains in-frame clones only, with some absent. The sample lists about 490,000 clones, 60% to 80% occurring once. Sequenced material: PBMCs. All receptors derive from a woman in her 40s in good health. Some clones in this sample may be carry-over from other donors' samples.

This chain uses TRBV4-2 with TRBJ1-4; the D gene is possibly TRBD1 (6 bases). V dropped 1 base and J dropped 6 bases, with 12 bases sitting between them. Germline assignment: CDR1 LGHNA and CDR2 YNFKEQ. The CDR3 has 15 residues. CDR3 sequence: CASSQGGAADEKLFF. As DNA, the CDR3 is TGTGCCAGCAGCCAAGGGGGGGCGGCCGATGAAAAACTGTTTTTT.

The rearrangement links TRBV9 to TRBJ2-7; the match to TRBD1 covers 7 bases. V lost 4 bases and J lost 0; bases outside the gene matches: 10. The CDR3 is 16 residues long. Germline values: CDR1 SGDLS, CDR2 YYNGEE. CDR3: CASSLGTDPSSYEQYF. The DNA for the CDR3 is TGTGCCAGCAGCCTGGGGACAGACCCTAGCTCCTACGAGCAGTACTTC.

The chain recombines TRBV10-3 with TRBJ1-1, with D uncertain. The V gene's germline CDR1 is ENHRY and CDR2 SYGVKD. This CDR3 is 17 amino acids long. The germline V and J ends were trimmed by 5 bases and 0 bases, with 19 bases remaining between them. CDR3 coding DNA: TGTGCCATCAGTACCCTTAGGGCAAACTACCTGAACACTGAAGCTTTCTTT. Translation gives CAISTLRANYLNTEAFF.

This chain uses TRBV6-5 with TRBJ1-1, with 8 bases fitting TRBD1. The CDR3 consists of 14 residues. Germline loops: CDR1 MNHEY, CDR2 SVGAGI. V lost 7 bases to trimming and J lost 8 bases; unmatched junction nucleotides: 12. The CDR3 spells CASNQPGQANEAFF. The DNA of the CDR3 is TGTGCCAGCAATCAACCGGGACAGGCCAACGAAGCTTTCTTT.

The CDR3 coding sequence is TGTGCCAGCAGCCCAACTAGCGGGATCACAGATACGCAGTATTTT. Translating it yields CASSPTSGITDTQYF. This chain joins TRBV5-4 and TRBJ2-3; 10 bases agree with TRBD2. There are 15 residues in the CDR3. The germline gives CDR1 SGHNT, CDR2 YYREEE (reference sequence). J gave up 2 bases and V 4 bases, and 4 bases lay outside the gene matches.

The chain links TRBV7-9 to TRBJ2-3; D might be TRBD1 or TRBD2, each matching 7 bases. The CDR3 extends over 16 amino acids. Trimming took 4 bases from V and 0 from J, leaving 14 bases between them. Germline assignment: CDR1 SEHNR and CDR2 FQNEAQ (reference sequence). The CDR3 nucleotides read TGTGCCAGCAGCTCGGGGGGACAGTTTAGCACAGATACGCAGTATTTT. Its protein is CASSSGGQFSTDTQYF.

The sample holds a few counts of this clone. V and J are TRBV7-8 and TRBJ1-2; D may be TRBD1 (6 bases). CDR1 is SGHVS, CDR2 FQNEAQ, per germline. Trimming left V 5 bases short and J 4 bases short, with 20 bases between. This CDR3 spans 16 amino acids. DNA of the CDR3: TGTGCCAGCAGCCCGCGTTCAACAGGGAAACCCTATGGCTACACCTTC. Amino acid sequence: CASSPRSTGKPYGYTF.

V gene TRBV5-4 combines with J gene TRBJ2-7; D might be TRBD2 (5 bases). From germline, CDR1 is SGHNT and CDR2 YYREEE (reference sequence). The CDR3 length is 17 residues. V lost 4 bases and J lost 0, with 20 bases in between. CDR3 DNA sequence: TGTGCCAGCAGCCCACAGCAGATAGCGTACAGCTCCTACGAGCAGTACTTC. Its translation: CASSPQQIAYSSYEQYF.

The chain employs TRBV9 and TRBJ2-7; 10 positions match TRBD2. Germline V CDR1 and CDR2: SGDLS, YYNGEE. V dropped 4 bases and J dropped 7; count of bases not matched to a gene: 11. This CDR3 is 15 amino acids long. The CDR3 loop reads CASSSKREGRYEQYF. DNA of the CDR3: TGTGCCAGCAGCTCAAAGCGGGAGGGCCGATATGAGCAGTACTTC.

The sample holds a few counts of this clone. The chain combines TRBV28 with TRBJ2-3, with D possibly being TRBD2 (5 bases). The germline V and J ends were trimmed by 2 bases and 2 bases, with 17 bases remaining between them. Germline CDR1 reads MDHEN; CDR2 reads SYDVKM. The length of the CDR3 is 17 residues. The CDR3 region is CASSLVSSGWATDTQYF. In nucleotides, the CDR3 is TGTGCCAGCAGTTTAGTTTCTTCGGGATGGGCCACAGATACGCAGTATTTT. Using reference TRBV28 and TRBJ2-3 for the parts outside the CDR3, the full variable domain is DVKVTQSSRYLVKRTGEKVFLECVQDMDHENMFWYRQDPGLGLRLIYFSYDVKMKEKGDIPEGYSVSREKKERFSLILESASTNQTSMYLCASSLVSSGWATDTQYFGPGTRLTVL.

The chain's CDR3 is CASSPSGTDGYTF. Written as DNA, the CDR3 is TGTGCCAGCTCACCGTCAGGGACGGATGGCTACACCTTC. The gene calls are TRBV18 and TRBJ1-2; the D gene is possibly TRBD1 (5 bases). The CDR3 has 13 amino acids. CDR1 and CDR2 from the germline V gene are KGHSH and LQKENI. The V gene lost 3 bases and the J gene lost 6 bases, with 11 bases spanning the gap.

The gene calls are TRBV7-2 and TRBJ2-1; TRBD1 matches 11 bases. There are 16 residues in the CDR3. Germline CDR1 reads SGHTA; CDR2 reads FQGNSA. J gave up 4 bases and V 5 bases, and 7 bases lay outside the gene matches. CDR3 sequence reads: CASSPQGTGGYNEQFF. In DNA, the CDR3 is TGTGCCAGCAGCCCCCAGGGGACAGGGGGGTACAATGAGCAGTTCTTC.

CDR3 region: CASSILGNEQFF. The CDR3, as DNA: TGTGCCAGCAGCATCCTAGGGAATGAGCAGTTCTTC. V is TRBV5-8 and J is TRBJ2-1; D is uncertain. V lost 4 bases and J lost 7, with 9 bases in between. This CDR3 is built from 12 residues. Germline V gives CDR1 SGHTS, CDR2 YDEGEE.

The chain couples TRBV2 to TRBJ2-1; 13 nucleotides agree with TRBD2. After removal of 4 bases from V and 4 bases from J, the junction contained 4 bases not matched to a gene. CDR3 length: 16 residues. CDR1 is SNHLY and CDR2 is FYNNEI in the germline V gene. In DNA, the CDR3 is TGTGCCAGCAGTGGGCTGACTAGCGGGGGGTACAATGAGCAGTTCTTC. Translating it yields CASSGLTSGGYNEQFF.

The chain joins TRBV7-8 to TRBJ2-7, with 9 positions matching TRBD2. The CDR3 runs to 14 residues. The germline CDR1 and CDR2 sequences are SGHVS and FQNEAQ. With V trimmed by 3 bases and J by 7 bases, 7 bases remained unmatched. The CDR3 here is CASSLLAGSSEQYF. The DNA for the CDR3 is TGTGCCAGCAGCTTGCTAGCGGGGTCGAGTGAGCAGTACTTC.

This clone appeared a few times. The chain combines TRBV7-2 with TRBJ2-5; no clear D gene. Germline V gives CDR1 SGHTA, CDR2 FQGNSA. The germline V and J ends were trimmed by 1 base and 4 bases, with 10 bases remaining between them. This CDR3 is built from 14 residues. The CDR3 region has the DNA TGTGCCAGCAGCTTAGGAGTTAGCCCAGAGACCCAGTACTTC. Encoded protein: CASSLGVSPETQYF.

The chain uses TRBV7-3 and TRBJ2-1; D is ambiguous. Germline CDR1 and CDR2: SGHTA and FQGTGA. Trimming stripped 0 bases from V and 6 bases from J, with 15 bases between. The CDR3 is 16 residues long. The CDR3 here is CASSLTGGLMANEQFF. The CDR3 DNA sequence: TGTGCCAGCAGCTTAACGGGTGGCTTGATGGCCAATGAGCAGTTCTTC.

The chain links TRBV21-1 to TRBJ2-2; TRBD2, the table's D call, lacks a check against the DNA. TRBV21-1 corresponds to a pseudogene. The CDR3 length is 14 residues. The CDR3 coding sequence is TGTGCCAGTGAGGGACTGCCGGGGACCGGGGAGCTGTTTTTT. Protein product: CASEGLPGTGELFF.

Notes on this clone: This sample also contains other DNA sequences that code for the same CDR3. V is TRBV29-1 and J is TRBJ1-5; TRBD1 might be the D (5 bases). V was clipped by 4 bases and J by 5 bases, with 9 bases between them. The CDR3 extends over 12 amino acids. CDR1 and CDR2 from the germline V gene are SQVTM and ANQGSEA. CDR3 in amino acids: CSVGGGDQPQHF. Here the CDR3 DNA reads TGCAGCGTTGGGGGAGGGGATCAGCCCCAGCATTTT.

The CDR3 region is CASSPRDRGSQPQHF. DNA for the CDR3: TGTGCCAGCAGTCCGCGAGACAGGGGTAGCCAGCCCCAGCATTTT. The chain has TRBV27 and TRBJ1-5, with 8 bases lining up with TRBD1. Germline trimming cut 5 bases from V and 7 bases from J; bases unmatched to any gene: 10. CDR1 is MNHEY, CDR2 SMNVEV, per germline (reference sequence). The CDR3 totals 15 residues.

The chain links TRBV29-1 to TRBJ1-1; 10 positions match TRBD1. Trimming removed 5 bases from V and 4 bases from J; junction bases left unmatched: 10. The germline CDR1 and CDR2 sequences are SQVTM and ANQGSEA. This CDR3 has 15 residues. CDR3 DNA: TGCAGCGTTCGCAAGACAGGGGGCGGGAGCACTGAAGCTTTCTTT. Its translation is CSVRKTGGGSTEAFF.